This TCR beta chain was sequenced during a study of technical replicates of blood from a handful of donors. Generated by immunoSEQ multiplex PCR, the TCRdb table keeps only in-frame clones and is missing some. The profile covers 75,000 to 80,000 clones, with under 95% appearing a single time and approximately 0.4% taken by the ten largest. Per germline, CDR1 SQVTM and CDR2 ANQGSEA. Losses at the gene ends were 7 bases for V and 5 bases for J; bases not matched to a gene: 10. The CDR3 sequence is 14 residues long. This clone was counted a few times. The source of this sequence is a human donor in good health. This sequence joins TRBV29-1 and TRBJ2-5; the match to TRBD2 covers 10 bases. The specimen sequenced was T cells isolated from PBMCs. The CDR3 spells CSAGGLARGETQYF. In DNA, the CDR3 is TGCAGCGCCGGGGGACTAGCGAGGGGGGAGACCCAGTACTTC.